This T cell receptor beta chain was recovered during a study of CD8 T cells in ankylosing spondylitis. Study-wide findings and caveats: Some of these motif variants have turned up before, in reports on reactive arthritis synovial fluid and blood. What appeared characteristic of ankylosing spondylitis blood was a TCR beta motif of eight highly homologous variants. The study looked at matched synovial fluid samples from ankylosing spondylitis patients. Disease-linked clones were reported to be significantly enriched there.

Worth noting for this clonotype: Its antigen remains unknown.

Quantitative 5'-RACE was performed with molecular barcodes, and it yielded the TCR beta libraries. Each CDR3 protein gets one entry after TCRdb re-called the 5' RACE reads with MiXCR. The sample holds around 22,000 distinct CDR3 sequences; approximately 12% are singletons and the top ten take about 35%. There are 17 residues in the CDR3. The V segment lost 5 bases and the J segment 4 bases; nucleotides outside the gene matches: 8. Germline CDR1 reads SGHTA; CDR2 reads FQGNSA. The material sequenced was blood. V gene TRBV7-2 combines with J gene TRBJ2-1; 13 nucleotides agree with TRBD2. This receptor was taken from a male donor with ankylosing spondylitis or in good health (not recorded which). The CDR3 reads CASSPPGLAGLYNEQFF. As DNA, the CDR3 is TGTGCCAGCAGCCCCCCGGGACTAGCGGGACTATACAATGAGCAGTTCTTC.